The entry that follows covers one T cell receptor beta chain sequence. Only a few counts were recorded for this clonotype. No antigen is known for it. No much larger clone exists at a distance of one base, and base qualities are not known. This specimen belongs to a study of blood T cells in healthy people across ages (dated by TCRdb to between 2014 and 2017). At the level of the whole study: In model experiments, roughly one uniquely barcoded TCR beta cDNA molecule per two T cells was captured by template switching. To track age-related changes in TCR beta repertoire diversity, the study relied on deep sequencing normalized with unique cDNA molecular identifiers. Four age groups were formed from the donors: young (average 16 years), middle-aged (just under 40), aged (62) and long-lived (roughly 81). Donors of different ages were randomly distributed across sequencing lanes to avoid experimental bias. For two donors (one aged 18 to 29 and one aged 80 or older), the study analyzed two additional independent replicas of 1 million unique cDNA reads from the same blood draw. Study-wide findings and limitations: There was a strong correlation between observed TCR beta diversity and the percentage of naive T cells measured by flow cytometry. Compared with the aged group, the long-lived group had more naive CD4+ T cells, fewer expanded clones and increased TCR diversity, suggesting age selection. Donor CMV infection status was unknown, potentially confounding age-related changes in expanded clonotypes. Observed TCR beta diversity per million T cells fell roughly linearly with age, and a significant reduction was already apparent by age approximately 41. Conclusive comparison of naive and antigen-experienced compartments was prevented by the profiling of bulk unsorted PBMCs. Estimates of total diversity based on one million sequenced T cells were considered lower bounds and underestimates.

Donors were approximately 42 systemically healthy Caucasian individuals from Russia aged roughly 6 to 90 years. Around 10 milliliters of peripheral blood were collected from each donor into EDTA-treated Vacutainer tubes. Ficoll-Paque density-gradient centrifugation was used to isolate PBMCs, with at least 6 million obtained per sample. Trizol reagent was used to extract total RNA from PBMCs, with at least 5.5 micrograms per sample. For every donor, an aliquot of PBMCs went through flow cytometry to measure the percentages of naive CD45RAhigh/CD27high T cells. The library relied on 5' RACE. Sequencing instrument: Illumina HiSeq 2500. A second PCR of about 6 to 11 cycles was performed with a sample-barcoded 5' primer and a J-beta primer mix. A template-switch 5' adaptor carrying 12 random nucleotides introduced a unique molecular identifier onto each TCR beta cDNA molecule. Each sample yielded at least 2.5 million CDR3-containing paired-end reads. The Mint cDNA synthesis kit, primed by a TRBC-specific oligonucleotide, was used to synthesize first-strand cDNA from all RNA. Following uracil-DNA glycosylase treatment, a first 18-cycle PCR with universal primers M1SS and BC2_uni_R was performed on all cDNA. In the authors' own workflow: For normalization, 1 million high-quality reads, each with a distinct molecular identifier, were randomly selected from each sample. Instead of being binned into consensus sequences, reads that shared molecular identifiers were thrown out. CDR3 identification, clonotype clustering and error correction used MiTCR with a Q25 quality threshold and the strictest error-elimination algorithm. A nonparametric unseen species model with Euler transformation was used to estimate lower-bound total TCR beta diversity. The raw public data were reprocessed by TCRdb itself: fastp quality trimming at Q25, MiXCR clonotype calling, in-frame beta chains only. Here each entry gathers all rows of one CDR3 protein and keeps the most common genes and DNA. The V and J calls and clone size are TCRdb's, not the authors'. Within this sample are some 920,000 distinct CDR3 sequences, with 51% of them counted one time only. Clones ranked in the top ten supply about 21% of the sample.

The receptor was derived from a woman aged 60-70 years in good health. Source material: blood.

The CDR3 here reads CSVEAGGRTDTQYF. The DNA sequence reads TGCAGCGTTGAGGCGGGAGGAAGGACAGATACGCAGTATTTT. The chain is made from TRBV29-1 and TRBJ2-3, and TRBD2 aligns with 8 junction nucleotides. From a lookup of the germline V gene, CDR1 and CDR2 are SQVTM and ANQGSEA. Trimming leaves V shorter by 3 bases and J shorter by 3 bases, with the junction holding 5 bases beyond the gene matches. The CDR3 holds 14 amino acids from the cysteine to the phenylalanine. The only DNA kept is the CDR3, 42 bases in frame from the first base.